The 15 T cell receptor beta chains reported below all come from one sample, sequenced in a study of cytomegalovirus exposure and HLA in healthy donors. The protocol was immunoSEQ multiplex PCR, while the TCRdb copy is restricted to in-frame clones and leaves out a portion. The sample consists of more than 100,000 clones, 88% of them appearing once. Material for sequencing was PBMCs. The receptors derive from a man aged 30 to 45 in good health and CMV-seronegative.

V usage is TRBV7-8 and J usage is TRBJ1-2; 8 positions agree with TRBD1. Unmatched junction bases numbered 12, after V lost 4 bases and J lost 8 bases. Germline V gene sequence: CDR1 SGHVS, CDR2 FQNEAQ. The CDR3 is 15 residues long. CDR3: CASSSWTGSTGGYTF. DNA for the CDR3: TGTGCCAGCAGCTCATGGACAGGGTCAACGGGGGGCTACACCTTC.

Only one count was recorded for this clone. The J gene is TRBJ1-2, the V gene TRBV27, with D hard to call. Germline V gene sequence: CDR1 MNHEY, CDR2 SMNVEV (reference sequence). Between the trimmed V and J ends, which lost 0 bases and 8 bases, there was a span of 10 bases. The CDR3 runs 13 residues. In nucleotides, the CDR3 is TGTGCCAGCAGTTTATCGGGAGGAAGGGGCTACACCTTC. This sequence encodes CASSLSGGRGYTF.

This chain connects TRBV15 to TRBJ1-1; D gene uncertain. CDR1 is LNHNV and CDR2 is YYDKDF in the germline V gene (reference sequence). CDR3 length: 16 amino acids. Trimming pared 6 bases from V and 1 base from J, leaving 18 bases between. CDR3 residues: CATRRAFSAENTEAFF. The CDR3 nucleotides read TGTGCCACCAGACGAGCCTTCTCCGCGGAGAACACTGAAGCTTTCTTT. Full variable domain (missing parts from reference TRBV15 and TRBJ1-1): DAMVIQNPRYQVTQFGKPVTLSCSQTLNHNVMYWYQQKSSQAPKLLFHYYDKDFNNEADTPDNFQSRRPNTSFCFLDIRSPGLGDTAMYLCATRRAFSAENTEAFFGQGTRLTVV.

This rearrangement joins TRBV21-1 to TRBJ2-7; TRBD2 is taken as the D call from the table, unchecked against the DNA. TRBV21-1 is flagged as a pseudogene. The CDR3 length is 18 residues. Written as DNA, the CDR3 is TGTGCCAGCAGCAAGGGGGCTAGCGGGAGAGTAGGTTCCTACGAGCAGTACTTC. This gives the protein CASSKGASGRVGSYEQYF.

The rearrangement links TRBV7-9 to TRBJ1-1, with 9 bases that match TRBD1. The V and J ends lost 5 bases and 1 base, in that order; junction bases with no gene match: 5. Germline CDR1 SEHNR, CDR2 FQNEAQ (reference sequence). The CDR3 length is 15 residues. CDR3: CASSSQQGANTEAFF. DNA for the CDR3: TGTGCCAGCAGCAGTCAACAGGGGGCGAACACTGAAGCTTTCTTT.

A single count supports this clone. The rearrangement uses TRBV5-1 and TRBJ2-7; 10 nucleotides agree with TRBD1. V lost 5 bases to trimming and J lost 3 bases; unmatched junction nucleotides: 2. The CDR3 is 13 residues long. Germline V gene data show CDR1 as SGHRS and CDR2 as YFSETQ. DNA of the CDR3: TGCGCCAGCAGTCGGGACAGGGGCTACGAGCAGTACTTC. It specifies CASSRDRGYEQYF. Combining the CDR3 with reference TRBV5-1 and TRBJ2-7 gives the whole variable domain KAGVTQTPRYLIKTRGQQVTLSCSPISGHRSVSWYQQTPGQGLQFLFEYFSETQRNKGNFPGRFSGRQFSNSRSEMNVSTLELGDSALYLCASSRDRGYEQYFGPGTRLTVT.

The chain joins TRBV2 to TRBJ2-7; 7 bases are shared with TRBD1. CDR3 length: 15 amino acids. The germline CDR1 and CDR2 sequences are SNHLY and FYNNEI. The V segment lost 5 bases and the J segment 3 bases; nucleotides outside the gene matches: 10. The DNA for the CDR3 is TGTGCCAGCAGTAGACAGGGAACGGGCCTCTACGAGCAGTACTTC. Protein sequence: CASSRQGTGLYEQYF.

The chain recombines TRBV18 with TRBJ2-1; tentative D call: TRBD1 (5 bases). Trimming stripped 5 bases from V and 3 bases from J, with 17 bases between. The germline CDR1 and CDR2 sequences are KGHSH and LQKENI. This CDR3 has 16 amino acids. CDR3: CASSDKGARRYNEQFF. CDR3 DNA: TGTGCCAGCTCAGATAAAGGGGCCCGTCGCTACAATGAGCAGTTCTTC.

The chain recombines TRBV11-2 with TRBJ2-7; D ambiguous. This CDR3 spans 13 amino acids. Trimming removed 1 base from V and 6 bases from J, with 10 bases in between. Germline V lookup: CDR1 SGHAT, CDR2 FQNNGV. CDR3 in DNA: TGTGCCAGCAGCTTAGTGGGCCCCCTCGAGCAGTACTTC. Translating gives CASSLVGPLEQYF.

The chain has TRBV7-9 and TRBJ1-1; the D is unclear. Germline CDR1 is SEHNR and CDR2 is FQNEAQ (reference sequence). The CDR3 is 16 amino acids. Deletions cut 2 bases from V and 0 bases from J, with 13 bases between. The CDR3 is CASSLLSAGMNTEAFF. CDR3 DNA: TGTGCCAGCAGCTTACTGTCGGCAGGTATGAACACTGAAGCTTTCTTT.

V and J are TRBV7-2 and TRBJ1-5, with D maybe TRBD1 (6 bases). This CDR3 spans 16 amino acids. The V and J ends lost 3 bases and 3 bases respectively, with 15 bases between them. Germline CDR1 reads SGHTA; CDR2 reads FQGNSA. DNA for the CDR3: TGTGCCAGCAGCTTTCTACAGGGTGGGGACAATCAGCCCCAGCATTTT. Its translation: CASSFLQGGDNQPQHF.

The CDR3 bases are TGTGCCAGCAGCTTACCGGGACAGGGGAATGAAAAACTGTTTTTT. Translation gives CASSLPGQGNEKLFF. The genes are TRBV5-4 and TRBJ1-4, with 10 bases aligning to TRBD1. Trimming removed 2 bases from V and 5 bases from J; junction bases left unmatched: 3. Per the germline V gene, CDR1 is SGHNT and CDR2 is YYREEE (reference sequence). This CDR3 has 15 amino acids. Together with reference TRBV5-4 and TRBJ1-4, the CDR3 gives the full variable domain: ETGVTQSPTHLIKTRGQQVTLRCSSQSGHNTVSWYQQALGQGPQFIFQYYREEENGRGNFPPRFSGLQFPNYSSELNVNALELDDSALYLCASSLPGQGNEKLFFGSGTQLSVL.

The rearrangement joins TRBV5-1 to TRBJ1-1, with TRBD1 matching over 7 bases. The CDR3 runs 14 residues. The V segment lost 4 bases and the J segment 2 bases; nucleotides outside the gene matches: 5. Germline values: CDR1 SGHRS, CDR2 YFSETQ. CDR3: CASSPGDSNTEAFF. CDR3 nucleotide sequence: TGCGCCAGCAGCCCGGGGGACAGCAACACTGAAGCTTTCTTT.

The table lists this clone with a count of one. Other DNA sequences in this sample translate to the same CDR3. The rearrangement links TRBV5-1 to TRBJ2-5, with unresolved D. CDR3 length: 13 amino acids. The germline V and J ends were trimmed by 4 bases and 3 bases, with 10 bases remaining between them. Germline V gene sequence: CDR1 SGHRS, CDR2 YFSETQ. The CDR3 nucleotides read TGCGCCAGCAGCAGAGGATCCAAAGAGACCCAGTACTTC. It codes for CASSRGSKETQYF.

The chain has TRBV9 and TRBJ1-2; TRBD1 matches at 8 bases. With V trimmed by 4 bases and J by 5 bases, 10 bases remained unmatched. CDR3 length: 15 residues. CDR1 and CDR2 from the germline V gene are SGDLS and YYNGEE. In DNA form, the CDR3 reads TGTGCCAGCAGCATTCAGACAGGGGACCATTATGGCTACACCTTC. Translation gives CASSIQTGDHYGYTF. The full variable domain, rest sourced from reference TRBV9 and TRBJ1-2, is DSGVTQTPKHLITATGQRVTLRCSPRSGDLSVYWYQQSLDQGLQFLIQYYNGEERAKGNILERFSAQQFPDLHSELNLSSLELGDSALYFCASSIQTGDHYGYTFGSGTRLTVV.